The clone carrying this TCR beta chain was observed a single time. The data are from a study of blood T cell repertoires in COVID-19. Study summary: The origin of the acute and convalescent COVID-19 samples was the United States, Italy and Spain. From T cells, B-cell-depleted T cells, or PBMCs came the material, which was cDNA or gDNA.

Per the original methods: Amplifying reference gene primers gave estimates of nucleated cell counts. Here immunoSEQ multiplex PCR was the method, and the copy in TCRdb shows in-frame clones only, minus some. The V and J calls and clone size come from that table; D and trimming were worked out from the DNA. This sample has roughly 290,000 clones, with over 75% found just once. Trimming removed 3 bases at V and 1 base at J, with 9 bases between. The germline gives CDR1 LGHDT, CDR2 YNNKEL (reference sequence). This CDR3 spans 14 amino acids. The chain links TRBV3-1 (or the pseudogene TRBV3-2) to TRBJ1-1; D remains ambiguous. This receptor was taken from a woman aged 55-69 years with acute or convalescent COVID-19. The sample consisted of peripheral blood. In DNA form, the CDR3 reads TGTGCCAGCAGCCAGGGGAGGACGAACACTGAAGCTTTCTTT. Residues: CASSQGRTNTEAFF.